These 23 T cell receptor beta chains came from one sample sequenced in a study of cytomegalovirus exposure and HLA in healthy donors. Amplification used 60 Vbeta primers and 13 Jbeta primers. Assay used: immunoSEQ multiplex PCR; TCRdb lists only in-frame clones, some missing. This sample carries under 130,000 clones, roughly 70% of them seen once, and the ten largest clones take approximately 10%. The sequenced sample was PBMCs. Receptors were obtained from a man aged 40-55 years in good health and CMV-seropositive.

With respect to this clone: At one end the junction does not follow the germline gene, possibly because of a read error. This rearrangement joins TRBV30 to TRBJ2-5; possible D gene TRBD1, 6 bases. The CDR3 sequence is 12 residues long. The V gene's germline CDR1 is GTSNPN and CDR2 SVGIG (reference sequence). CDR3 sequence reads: CAWSQGGETRYF. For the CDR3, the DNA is TGTGCCTGGAGCCAAGGGGGTGAGACCCGGTACTTC.

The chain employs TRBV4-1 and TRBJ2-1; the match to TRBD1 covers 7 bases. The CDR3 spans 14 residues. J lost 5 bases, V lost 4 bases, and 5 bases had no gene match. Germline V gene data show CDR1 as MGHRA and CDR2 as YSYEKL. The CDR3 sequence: CASSRTGQHNEQFF. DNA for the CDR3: TGCGCCAGCAGCCGGACGGGACAGCACAATGAGCAGTTCTTC.

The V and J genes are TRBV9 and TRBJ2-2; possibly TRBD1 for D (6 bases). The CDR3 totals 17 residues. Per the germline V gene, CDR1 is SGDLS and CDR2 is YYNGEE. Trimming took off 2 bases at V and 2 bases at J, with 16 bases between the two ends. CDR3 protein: CASSVSGNRENTGELFF. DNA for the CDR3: TGTGCCAGCAGCGTTTCGGGGAACAGGGAAAACACCGGGGAGCTGTTTTTT.

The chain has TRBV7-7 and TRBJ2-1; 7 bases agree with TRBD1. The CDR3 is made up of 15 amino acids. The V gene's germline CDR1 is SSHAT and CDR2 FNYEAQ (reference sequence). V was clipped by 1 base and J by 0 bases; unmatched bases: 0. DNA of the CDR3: TGTGCCAGCAGCTTAGGACAGGGCTCCTACAATGAGCAGTTCTTC. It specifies CASSLGQGSYNEQFF.

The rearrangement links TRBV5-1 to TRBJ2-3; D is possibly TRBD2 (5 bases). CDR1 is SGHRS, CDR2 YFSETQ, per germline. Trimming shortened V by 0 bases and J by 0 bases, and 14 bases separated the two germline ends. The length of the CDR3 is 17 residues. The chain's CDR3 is CASSLALVGASTDTQYF. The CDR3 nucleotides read TGCGCCAGCAGCTTGGCCTTGGTGGGAGCGAGCACAGATACGCAGTATTTT. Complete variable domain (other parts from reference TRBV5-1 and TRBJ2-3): KAGVTQTPRYLIKTRGQQVTLSCSPISGHRSVSWYQQTPGQGLQFLFEYFSETQRNKGNFPGRFSGRQFSNSRSEMNVSTLELGDSALYLCASSLALVGASTDTQYFGPGTRLTVL.

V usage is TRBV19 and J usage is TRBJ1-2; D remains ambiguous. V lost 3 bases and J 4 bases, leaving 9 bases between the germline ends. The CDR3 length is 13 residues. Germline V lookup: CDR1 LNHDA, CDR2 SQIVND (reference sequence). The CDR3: CASSMMNGYGYTF. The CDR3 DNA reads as TGTGCCAGTAGTATGATGAACGGCTATGGCTACACCTTC.

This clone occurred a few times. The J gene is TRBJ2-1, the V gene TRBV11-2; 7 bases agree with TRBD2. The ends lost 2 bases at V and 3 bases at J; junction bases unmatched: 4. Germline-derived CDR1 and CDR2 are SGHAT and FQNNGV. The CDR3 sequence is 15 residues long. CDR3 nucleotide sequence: TGTGCCAGCAGCTTAAGGGCGGGAGTCTACAATGAGCAGTTCTTC. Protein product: CASSLRAGVYNEQFF.

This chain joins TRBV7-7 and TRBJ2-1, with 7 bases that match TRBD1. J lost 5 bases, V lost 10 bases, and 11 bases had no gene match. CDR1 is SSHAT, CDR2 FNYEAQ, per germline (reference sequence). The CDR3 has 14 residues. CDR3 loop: CAIGQDHRDNEQFF. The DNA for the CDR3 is TGTGCCATAGGACAGGACCATCGAGACAATGAGCAGTTCTTC.

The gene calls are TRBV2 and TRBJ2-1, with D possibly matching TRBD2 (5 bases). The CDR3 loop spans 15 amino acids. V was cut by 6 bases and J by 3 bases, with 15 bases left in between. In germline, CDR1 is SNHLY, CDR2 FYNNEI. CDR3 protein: CASRKTGFYYNEQFF. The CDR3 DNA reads TGTGCCAGCAGAAAAACGGGGTTCTACTACAATGAGCAGTTCTTC.

Here the CDR3 DNA reads TGTGCCAGCAGTGCAGGGTATAGCAATCAGCCCCAGCATTTT. It translates to CASSAGYSNQPQHF. The J gene is TRBJ1-5, the V gene TRBV27; a weak D match, TRBD1 (5 bases). Germline CDR1 and CDR2: MNHEY and SMNVEV (reference sequence). V was pared by 5 bases and J by 0 bases, with 8 bases between. The CDR3 spans 14 residues.

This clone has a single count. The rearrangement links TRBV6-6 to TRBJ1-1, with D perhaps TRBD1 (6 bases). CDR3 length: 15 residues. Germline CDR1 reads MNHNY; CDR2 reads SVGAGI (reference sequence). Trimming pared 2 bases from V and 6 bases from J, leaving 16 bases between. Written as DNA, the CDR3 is TGTGCCAGCAGTTACATTAGGGGGAAGATGGCTGAAGCTTTCTTT. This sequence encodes CASSYIRGKMAEAFF.

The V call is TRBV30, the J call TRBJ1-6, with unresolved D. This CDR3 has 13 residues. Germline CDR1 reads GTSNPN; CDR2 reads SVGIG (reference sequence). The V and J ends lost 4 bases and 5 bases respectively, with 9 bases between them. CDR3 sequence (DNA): TGTGCCTGGACGTGGCAGGATAATTCACCCCTCCACTTT. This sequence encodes CAWTWQDNSPLHF.

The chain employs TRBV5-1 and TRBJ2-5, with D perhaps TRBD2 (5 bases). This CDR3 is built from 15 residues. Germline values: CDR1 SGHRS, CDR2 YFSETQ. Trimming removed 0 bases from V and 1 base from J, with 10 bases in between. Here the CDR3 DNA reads TGCGCCAGCAGCTTGGCGCCAGGACTCCAAGAGACCCAGTACTTC. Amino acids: CASSLAPGLQETQYF.

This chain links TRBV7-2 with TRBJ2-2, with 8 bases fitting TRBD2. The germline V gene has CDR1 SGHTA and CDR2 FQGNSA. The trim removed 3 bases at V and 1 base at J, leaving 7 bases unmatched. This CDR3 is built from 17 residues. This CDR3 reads CASSLASGSVNTGELFF. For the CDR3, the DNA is TGTGCCAGCAGCTTGGCGAGCGGGAGTGTGAACACCGGGGAGCTGTTTTTT.

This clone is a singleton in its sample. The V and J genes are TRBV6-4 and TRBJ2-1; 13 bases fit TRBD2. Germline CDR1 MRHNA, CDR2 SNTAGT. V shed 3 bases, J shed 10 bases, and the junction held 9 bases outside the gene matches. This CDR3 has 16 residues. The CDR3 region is CASSEIGLAGELEQFF. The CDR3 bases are TGTGCCAGCAGTGAGATCGGACTAGCGGGAGAGTTAGAGCAGTTCTTC.

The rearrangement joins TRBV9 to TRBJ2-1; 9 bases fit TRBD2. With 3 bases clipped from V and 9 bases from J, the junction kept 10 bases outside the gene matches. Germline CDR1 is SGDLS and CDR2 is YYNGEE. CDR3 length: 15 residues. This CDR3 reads CASSESGLATSEQFF. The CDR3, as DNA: TGTGCCAGCAGCGAATCGGGACTAGCTACATCTGAGCAGTTCTTC.

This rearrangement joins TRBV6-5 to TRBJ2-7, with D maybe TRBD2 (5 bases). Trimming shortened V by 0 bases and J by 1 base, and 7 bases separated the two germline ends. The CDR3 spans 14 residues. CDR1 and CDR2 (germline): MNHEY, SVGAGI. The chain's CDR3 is CASSYSLGSYEQYV. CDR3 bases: TGTGCCAGCAGTTACTCACTAGGTTCCTACGAGCAGTACGTC.

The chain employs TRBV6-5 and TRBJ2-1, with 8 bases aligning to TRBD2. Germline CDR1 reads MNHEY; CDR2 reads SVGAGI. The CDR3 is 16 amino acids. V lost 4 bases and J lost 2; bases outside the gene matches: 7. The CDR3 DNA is TGTGCCAGCAGTTCCCTGACTAGCGCGACCTACAATGAGCAGTTCTTC. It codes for CASSSLTSATYNEQFF.

CDR3 loop: CASSRSGVSYNEQFF. In DNA, the CDR3 is TGTGCCAGCAGTCGGAGCGGGGTCTCCTACAATGAGCAGTTCTTC. The J gene is TRBJ2-1, the V gene TRBV28, with 7 bases that match TRBD2. Germline CDR1 and CDR2: MDHEN and SYDVKM. The CDR3 is 15 residues long. The V segment lost 5 bases and the J segment 0 bases; nucleotides outside the gene matches: 4.

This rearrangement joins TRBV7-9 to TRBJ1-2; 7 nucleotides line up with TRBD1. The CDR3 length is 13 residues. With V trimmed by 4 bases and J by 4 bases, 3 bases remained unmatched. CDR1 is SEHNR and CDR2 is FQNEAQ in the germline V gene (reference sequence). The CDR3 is CASSYQGGYGYTF. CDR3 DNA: TGTGCCAGCAGCTACCAGGGGGGCTATGGCTACACCTTC.

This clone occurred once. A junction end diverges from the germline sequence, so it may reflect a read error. The CDR3 spells CASRKTGGNQPQNF. The CDR3 nucleotides read TGTGCCAGCAGGAAGACAGGGGGTAATCAGCCCCAGAATTTT. This chain connects TRBV2 to TRBJ1-5, with 9 nucleotides matching TRBD1. The V gene's germline CDR1 is SNHLY and CDR2 FYNNEI. The CDR3 covers 14 residues.

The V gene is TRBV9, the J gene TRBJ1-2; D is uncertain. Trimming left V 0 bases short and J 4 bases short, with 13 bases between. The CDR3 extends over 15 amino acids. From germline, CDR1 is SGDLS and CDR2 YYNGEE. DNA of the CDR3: TGTGCCAGCAGCGTAGTTCCGGGGATGGCCTATGGCTACACCTTC. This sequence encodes CASSVVPGMAYGYTF.

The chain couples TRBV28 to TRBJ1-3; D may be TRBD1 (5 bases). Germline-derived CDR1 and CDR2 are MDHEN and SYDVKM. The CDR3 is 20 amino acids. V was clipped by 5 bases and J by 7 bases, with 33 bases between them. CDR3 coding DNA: TGTGCCAGCAGTCATAACTACAGGCAGGTAGAAGGACCGTTATGGAACACCATATATTTT. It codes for CASSHNYRQVEGPLWNTIYF.